The 18 T cell receptor beta chains below were found in one sample sequenced in a study of Graves' ophthalmopathy and Graves' hyperthyroidism. The authors amplified TCR beta CDR3 regions, and they did so from RNA transcripts for repertoire sequencing. Second-round multiplex PCR followed a first-round RT-PCR using HTBI primers. Using its own MiXCR run on the multiplex PCR reads, TCRdb lists one record per CDR3 protein. The table shows some 240,000 distinct CDR3 sequences, with less than 55% occurring only once. Sequencing input: peripheral blood. The receptors were gathered from an adult man with Graves' ophthalmopathy.

Worth noting for this clonotype: A much larger clone sits a single nucleotide away, making a read error possible. The chain joins TRBV6-1 to TRBJ2-7; D possibly corresponds to TRBD1 (5 bases). The CDR3 contains 15 residues. Germline assignment: CDR1 MNHNS and CDR2 SASEGT. CDR3 nucleotides: TGTGCCGGCAGTGAAGATGGGGCAGGCTCCTACGAGCAGTACTTC. Translated: CAGSEDGAGSYEQYF.

A note on this clonotype: Sequence at one end of the junction differs from germline and may be a read error. This chain joins TRBV10-3 and TRBJ1-2; 10 bases agree with TRBD1. The germline V gene has CDR1 ENHRY and CDR2 SYGVKD. The CDR3 sequence is 16 residues long. CDR3 nucleotides: TGTGCCAGCAGTTACATGGGACAGGGGCGGGACTATGGCTACACCTTC. Its protein product is CASSYMGQGRDYGYTF.

In this sample, this clonotype turned up a few times. V and J are TRBV7-9 and TRBJ2-7, with 7 nucleotides matching TRBD1. The CDR3 runs 16 residues. After removal of 7 bases from V and 1 base from J, the junction contained 13 bases not matched to a gene. Germline CDR1 reads SEHNR; CDR2 reads FQNEAQ (reference sequence). The CDR3 DNA reads TGTGCCAGCACCTTTGCGACAGGGAGCCCGTCCTACGAGCAGTACTTC. Translated: CASTFATGSPSYEQYF.

This clonotype has just a few counts. The chain has TRBV29-1 and TRBJ1-2; a possible D gene is TRBD1 (5 bases). Germline values: CDR1 SQVTM, CDR2 ANQGSEA. The CDR3 totals 11 residues. Trimming left V 7 bases short and J 8 bases short, with 14 bases between. The CDR3 DNA reads TGCAGCGCCGGTTTGGGGCAGGGCTACACCTTC. Translated: CSAGLGQGYTF.

This chain uses TRBV6-5 with TRBJ1-4; TRBD1 aligns across 10 bases. The ends lost 4 bases at V and 5 bases at J; junction bases unmatched: 1. The CDR3 totals 14 residues. Germline-derived CDR1 and CDR2 are MNHEY and SVGAGI. The CDR3 is CASSSTGGNEKLFF. CDR3 in DNA: TGTGCCAGCAGTTCGACAGGGGGCAATGAAAAACTGTTTTTT.

This clonotype occurred a few times. The chain is built from TRBV2 and TRBJ2-2; no reliable D call. Trimming took 7 bases from V and 6 from J, leaving 12 bases between them. CDR1 SNHLY and CDR2 FYNNEI come from the germline V gene. This CDR3 is built from 13 residues. CDR3 nucleotides: TGTGCCAGCACGTGGCTGAAAGCCGGGGAGCTGTTTTTT. As protein: CASTWLKAGELFF. The whole variable domain, remainder taken from reference TRBV2 and TRBJ2-2, is EPEVTQTPSHQVTQMGQEVILRCVPISNHLYFYWYRQILGQKVEFLVSFYNNEISEKSEIFDDQFSVERPDGSNFTLKIRSTKLEDSAMYFCASTWLKAGELFFGEGSRLTVL.

This clonotype was seen a few times. This sequence joins TRBV19 and TRBJ1-5; 9 bases are shared with TRBD1. The CDR3 contains 15 residues. J lost 5 bases, V lost 3 bases, and 5 bases had no gene match. The germline V gene has CDR1 LNHDA and CDR2 SQIVND (reference sequence). In DNA, the CDR3 is TGTGCCAGTAGTATGAACAGGGGGCGCGATCAGCCCCAGCATTTT. Translation: CASSMNRGRDQPQHF.

This clonotype has more than one count but fewer than ten. The genes are TRBV2 and TRBJ1-5; 10 bases agree with TRBD1. The CDR3 has 15 residues. J was trimmed by 0 bases and V by 6 bases; bases with no gene match: 2. The germline gives CDR1 SNHLY, CDR2 FYNNEI. CDR3 residues: CASSGTGVSNQPQHF. The CDR3 bases are TGTGCCAGCAGCGGGACAGGGGTTAGCAATCAGCCCCAGCATTTT.

This clonotype was recorded once. CDR3 sequence: CASSKLAGGPGSYEQYF. The CDR3 nucleotides are TGTGCCAGCAGCAAATTAGCGGGAGGGCCGGGGTCCTACGAGCAGTACTTC. The chain employs TRBV7-9 and TRBJ2-7, with 11 bases aligning to TRBD2. This CDR3 spans 17 amino acids. The V gene's germline CDR1 is SEHNR and CDR2 FQNEAQ (reference sequence). V trimming: 5 bases; J trimming: 1 base; junction bases outside the gene matches: 10. Based on the CDR3 plus reference TRBV7-9 and TRBJ2-7, the full variable domain is DTGVSQNPRHKITKRGQNVTFRCDPISEHNRLYWYRQTLGQGPEFLTYFQNEAQLEKSRLLSDRFSAERPKGSFSTLEIQRTEQGDSAMYLCASSKLAGGPGSYEQYFGPGTRLTVT.

CDR3 DNA: TGTGCCAGCAGTTCGGGGGGAGTAAGGAATTCACCCCTCCACTTT. Protein: CASSSGGVRNSPLHF. The chain is built from TRBV9 and TRBJ1-6; possibly TRBD1 for D (5 bases). Germline V gene sequence: CDR1 SGDLS, CDR2 YYNGEE. The CDR3 sequence is 15 residues long. V shed 5 bases and J shed 7 bases, with 16 bases lying between them.

This clonotype was seen a handful of times. The chain uses TRBV10-3 and TRBJ2-7, with 7 bases that match TRBD1. This CDR3 comprises 14 residues. After removal of 10 bases from V and 2 bases from J, the junction contained 11 bases not matched to a gene. The germline V gene has CDR1 ENHRY and CDR2 SYGVKD. The CDR3 DNA reads as TGTGCCAGCAGCTTTCGACAGGGCACCTACGAGCAGTACTTC. It encodes CASSFRQGTYEQYF.

In its sample, this clonotype was seen a few times. The chain is built from TRBV9 and TRBJ1-4; D possibly corresponds to TRBD1 (5 bases). Germline values: CDR1 SGDLS, CDR2 YYNGEE. Trimming cost V 0 bases and J 7 bases, with 13 bases left between them. This CDR3 has 15 amino acids. CDR3 in DNA: TGTGCCAGCAGCGTAGATGGGGGGATGCGTGAAAAACTGTTTTTT. Translated, it gives CASSVDGGMREKLFF.

Notes on this clonotype: At one of its ends the junction is not consistent with the germline gene, which may arise from a read error. This chain joins TRBV10-3 and TRBJ2-6, with D unresolved. Germline-derived CDR1 and CDR2 are ENHRY and SYGVKD. The CDR3 has 15 amino acids. The CDR3 DNA reads TGTGCCAGCAGTTACTCGGTCTCTGGGGCCAACGTCCTGACTTTC. This encodes CASSYSVSGANVLTF.

The V and J genes are TRBV19 and TRBJ1-5; 7 bases are shared with TRBD1. The germline CDR1 and CDR2 sequences are LNHDA and SQIVND (reference sequence). V gave up 7 bases and J gave up 3 bases; unmatched junction bases: 12. CDR3 length: 16 residues. The CDR3 spells CASTPWSTGPNQPQHF. CDR3 nucleotides: TGTGCCAGTACCCCGTGGTCGACAGGGCCCAATCAGCCCCAGCATTTT.

V and J are TRBV29-1 and TRBJ1-1; 10 bases line up with TRBD1. This CDR3 region has 13 residues. With 6 bases clipped from V and 2 bases from J, the junction kept 3 bases outside the gene matches. The germline V gene encodes CDR1 SQVTM and CDR2 ANQGSEA. In nucleotides, the CDR3 is TGCAGCGTACGACAGGGGGCTAACACTGAAGCTTTCTTT. Residues: CSVRQGANTEAFF. Filled out from reference TRBV29-1 and TRBJ1-1, the complete variable domain reads SAVISQKPSRDICQRGTSLTIQCQVDSQVTMMFWYRQQPGQSLTLIATANQGSEATYESGFVIDKFPISRPNLTFSTLTVSNMSPEDSSIYLCSVRQGANTEAFFGQGTRLTVV.

Only a few counts were recorded for this clonotype. The genes are TRBV10-1 and TRBJ1-5, with a weak D call TRBD1 (5 bases). The V end lost 8 bases, the J end lost 0 bases, and 14 bases lay between the germline ends. This CDR3 region has 15 residues. The germline CDR1 and CDR2 sequences are WNHNN and SYGVQD (reference sequence). CDR3 in DNA: TGCGCCAGCTCTGCTGGGGGAAATAGCAATCAGCCCCAGCATTTT. Protein product: CASSAGGNSNQPQHF.

The chain employs TRBV7-3 and TRBJ2-2, with D unresolved. The germline V gene encodes CDR1 SGHTA and CDR2 FQGTGA. CDR3 length: 11 amino acids. V lost 5 bases and J lost 8, with 6 bases in between. CDR3 in amino acids: CASSQEGELFF. CDR3 DNA: TGTGCCAGCAGCCAAGAAGGGGAGCTGTTTTTT. The complete variable domain, with remaining parts taken from reference TRBV7-3 and TRBJ2-2, reads GAGVSQTPSNKVTEKGKYVELRCDPISGHTALYWYRQSLGQGPEFLIYFQGTGAADDSGLPNDRFFAVRPEGSVSTLKIQRTERGDSAVYLCASSQEGELFFGEGSRLTVL.

This clonotype was seen only a few times. Sequence at one end of the junction differs from germline and may be a read error. The chain has TRBV7-6 and TRBJ1-5; 7 bases map to TRBD1. From germline, CDR1 is SGHVS and CDR2 FNYEAQ. The CDR3 contains 15 residues. The CDR3 nucleotides are TGTGCCAGCAGCGTAGCAGGGGGTAGCAATCAGCCCCAGCATTTT. Translation gives CASSVAGGSNQPQHF. The full variable domain, completed using reference TRBV7-6 and TRBJ1-5, is GAGVSQSPRYKVTKRGQDVALRCDPISGHVSLYWYRQALGQGPEFLTYFNYEAQQDKSGLPNDRFSAERPEGSISTLTIQRTEQRDSAMYRCASSVAGGSNQPQHFGDGTRLSIL.